One sample yielded the 4 T cell receptor beta chains listed below, sequenced in a study of blood T cell repertoires in COVID-19. TCRdb's copy holds only in-frame clones and misses some; the assay was immunoSEQ multiplex PCR. The sample has roughly 70,000 clones; nearly 90% are singletons. The sequenced sample was peripheral blood. These receptors came from an older man with acute or convalescent COVID-19.

In this sample, this clone turned up a few times. The J gene is TRBJ1-3, the V gene TRBV30; perhaps TRBD1 as D (5 bases). Germline CDR1 reads GTSNPN; CDR2 reads SVGIG (reference sequence). The CDR3 has 14 amino acids. The ends were cut back, 4 bases at V and 0 bases at J, with 10 bases in the middle. The CDR3 here is CAWTTEDSGNTIYF. The DNA for the CDR3 is TGTGCCTGGACGACAGAAGACTCTGGAAACACCATATATTTT.

The chain has TRBV9 and TRBJ2-1; a possible D gene is TRBD1 (6 bases). This CDR3 region has 16 residues. Germline-derived CDR1 and CDR2 are SGDLS and YYNGEE. V was pared by 4 bases and J by 1 base, with 15 bases between. This CDR3 is CASSPPSGVSYNEQFF. CDR3 nucleotides: TGTGCCAGCAGCCCTCCTTCAGGGGTATCCTACAATGAGCAGTTCTTC.

The chain uses TRBV12-3 or TRBV12-4 and TRBJ2-7; weak D call: TRBD1 (6 bases). The length of the CDR3 is 13 residues. The V gene lost 6 bases and the J gene lost 5 bases, with 14 bases spanning the gap. The CDR3 spells CASSPQGWNEQYF. As DNA, the CDR3 is TGTGCCAGCAGCCCGCAGGGGTGGAACGAGCAGTACTTC.

This clone has only a few counts. The genes are TRBV5-1 and TRBJ2-7; D possibly corresponds to TRBD1 (6 bases). Germline values: CDR1 SGHRS, CDR2 YFSETQ. V was cut by 4 bases and J by 0 bases, with 11 bases left in between. CDR3 length: 14 residues. CDR3 region: CASSHGQTSYEQYF. The CDR3 DNA is TGCGCCAGCAGCCATGGACAGACCTCCTACGAGCAGTACTTC.